This is a list of T cell receptor beta chains from one sample in a study of T-cell memory formation after mild COVID-19. TCRdb re-called the 5' RACE reads through MiXCR, storing one row per CDR3 protein. The table records almost 550,000 distinct CDR3 sequences, roughly 22% of them present only once. Sample: PBMCs or a T cell subset sorted from them (not recorded which). These receptors all come from an adult woman who had mild COVID-19 (a few samples of this study predate the infection). Cell type and time point are not known. The CDR3 runs from the conserved cysteine through the conserved F or W.

j_call v_call cdr3_aa
TRBJ2-1 TRBV18 CASSRRGEQFF
TRBJ1-2 TRBV7-2 CASSFSFGQDYGYTF
TRBJ2-3 TRBV18 CASSPTSGRVTDTQYF
TRBJ2-7 TRBV6-5 CASSYSGAEPYEQYF
TRBJ1-2 TRBV9 CASSSLSGYTF
TRBJ1-4 TRBV24-1 CATISSELGEKLFF
TRBJ2-7 TRBV20-1 CSASKSAGDEQYF
TRBJ1-5 TRBV7-2 CASSLTGTNNQPQHF
TRBJ1-1 TRBV6-5 CASAKGQRTEAFF
TRBJ2-5 TRBV30 CAWSPGTGGWVETQYF
TRBJ2-3 TRBV29-1 CSVDEGNGIRADTQYF
TRBJ1-6 TRBV20-1 CSAEDRGRFSPLHF
TRBJ2-7 TRBV6-5 CASSYATGLPPEQYF
TRBJ1-2 TRBV4-3 CASSQDPATNYGYTF
TRBJ1-1 TRBV3-1 CASSQDLFGPREAFF
TRBJ1-2 TRBV12-3/TRBV12-4 CASSPGQLIYGYTF
TRBJ1-4 TRBV5-5 CASSLDYRGASGEKLFF
TRBJ2-1 TRBV5-1 CASSLMGLVIDEQFF
TRBJ1-2 TRBV4-2 CASSQDPRRGGGYTF
TRBJ1-3 TRBV3-1 CASSPVGSGNTIYF
TRBJ1-1 TRBV25-1 CASGRWNTEAFF
TRBJ2-7 TRBV5-1 CASSPGGSLNEQYF
TRBJ2-2 TRBV7-9 CASSLGAGNAGELFF
TRBJ2-1 TRBV7-3 CASSLTSGGVEQFF
TRBJ1-1 TRBV15 CATSRDFSTGDTEAFF
TRBJ2-3 TRBV10-3 CATRGISPDTQYF
TRBJ2-1 TRBV5-1 CASSLGAGVYNEQFF
TRBJ2-7 TRBV29-1 CSVEGTSYEQYF
TRBJ1-1 TRBV20-1 CSADKGGADTEAFF
TRBJ1-5 TRBV7-2 CASSLRSGDYSNQPQHF
TRBJ2-2 TRBV7-9 CASSPWTDTGELFF
TRBJ1-5 TRBV5-6 CASSFRGRRNQPQHF
TRBJ1-4 TRBV5-1 CDSSPGGTNEKLFF
TRBJ1-4 TRBV20-1 CSARDALESGKEKLFF
TRBJ2-7 TRBV18 CASSPRESGYEQYF
TRBJ2-7 TRBV9 CASSVGEFSEQYF
TRBJ2-1 TRBV6-5 CASSYNLAGGPDEQFF
TRBJ2-1 TRBV7-2 CASSLGVAGVSEQFF
TRBJ2-7 TRBV25-1 CASSEDHFYSYEQYF
TRBJ2-5 TRBV29-1 CSVAGRGPQETQYF
TRBJ2-1 TRBV4-1 CASSQDPGLAGSSSYNEQFF
TRBJ2-7 TRBV7-8 CASSLVTGTGYDEQYF
TRBJ2-1 TRBV11-3 CASSPQTEQFF
TRBJ2-1 TRBV12-3/TRBV12-4 CASSLGLPYNEQFF
TRBJ2-7 TRBV6-6 CASSYSEAGEQYF
TRBJ2-1 TRBV7-2 CASSLVLAGEVYNEQFF
TRBJ2-5 TRBV4-3 CASSGQFQETQYF
TRBJ2-7 TRBV7-9 CASSSSAVSSYEQYF
TRBJ1-1 TRBV30 CAWSIGQLNTEAFF
TRBJ2-7 TRBV29-1 CSVYQNHYEQYF
TRBJ1-5 TRBV12-3/TRBV12-4 CASTPGGYSNQPQHF
TRBJ2-5 TRBV12-3/TRBV12-4 CASSLARAGVETQYF
TRBJ1-5 TRBV24-1 CATSVGQGNQPQHF
TRBJ2-7 TRBV14 CASSQGWGEQYF
TRBJ2-5 TRBV4-3 CASSQVASGTETQYF
TRBJ1-1 TRBV7-8 CASSFAMNTEAFF
TRBJ2-5 TRBV28 CASSHDRVGTETQYF
TRBJ1-1 TRBV28 CASSLVGTGKSFF